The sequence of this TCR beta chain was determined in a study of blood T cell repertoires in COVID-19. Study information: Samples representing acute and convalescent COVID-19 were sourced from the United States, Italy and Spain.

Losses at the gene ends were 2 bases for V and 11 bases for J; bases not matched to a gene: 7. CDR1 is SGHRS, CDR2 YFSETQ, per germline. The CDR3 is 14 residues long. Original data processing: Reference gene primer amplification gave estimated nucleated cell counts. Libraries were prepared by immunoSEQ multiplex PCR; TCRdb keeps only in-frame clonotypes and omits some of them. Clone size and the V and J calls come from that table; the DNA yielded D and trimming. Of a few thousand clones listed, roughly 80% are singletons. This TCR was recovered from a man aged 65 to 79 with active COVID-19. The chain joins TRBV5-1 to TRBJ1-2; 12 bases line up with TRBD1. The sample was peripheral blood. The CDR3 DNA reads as TGCGCCAGCAGCTTCGGGACAGGGGGCAAAGGGTACACCTTC. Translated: CASSFGTGGKGYTF.